This T cell receptor (beta chain) came from a study of blood T cell repertoires in COVID-19. J gave up 3 bases and V 5 bases, and 15 bases lay outside the gene matches. CDR3 length: 18 residues. The germline V gene has CDR1 MNHNY and CDR2 SVGAGI (reference sequence). Original analysis: Scientists estimated how many nucleated cells there were by amplifying reference gene primers. Only in-frame clones appear in the TCRdb table, and some are missing; sequencing was by immunoSEQ multiplex PCR. The V and J calls and clone size are taken from that table; D and trimming were inferred from the DNA. The top ten clones hold around 1.2% of a sample with about 180,000 clones, over 75% of them seen once.

This receptor was identified in a human donor with acute COVID-19. The donor label of this sample is uncertain. Sequencing was performed on PBMCs or T cells enriched from blood (not recorded which). The J gene is TRBJ2-3, the V gene TRBV6-6; 9 bases are a match to TRBD2. The CDR3 loop reads CASSPAGRGGPKTDTQYF. CDR3 bases: TGTGCCAGCAGTCCAGCGGGGCGGGGGGGCCCTAAAACAGATACGCAGTATTTT.